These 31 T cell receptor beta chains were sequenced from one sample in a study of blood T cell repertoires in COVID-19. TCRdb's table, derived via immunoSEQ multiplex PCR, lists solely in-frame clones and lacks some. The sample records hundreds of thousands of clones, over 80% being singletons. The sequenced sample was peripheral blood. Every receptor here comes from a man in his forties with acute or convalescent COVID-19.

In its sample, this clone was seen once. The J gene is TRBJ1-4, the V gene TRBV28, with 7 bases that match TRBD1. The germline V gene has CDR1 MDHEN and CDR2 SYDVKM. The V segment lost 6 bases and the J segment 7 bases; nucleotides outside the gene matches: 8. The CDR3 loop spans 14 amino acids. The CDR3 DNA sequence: TGTGCCAGCAGCCTCGTACAGGGGATTGAAAAACTGTTTTTT. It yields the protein CASSLVQGIEKLFF.

This chain's CDR3 is CASRAIINQPQHF. The CDR3 nucleotides are TGTGCCAGCAGGGCCATTATCAATCAGCCCCAGCATTTT. V gene TRBV2 combines with J gene TRBJ1-5; no firm D call. The CDR3 is 13 residues long. V dropped 6 bases and J dropped 3 bases, with 9 bases sitting between them. Germline assignment: CDR1 SNHLY and CDR2 FYNNEI.

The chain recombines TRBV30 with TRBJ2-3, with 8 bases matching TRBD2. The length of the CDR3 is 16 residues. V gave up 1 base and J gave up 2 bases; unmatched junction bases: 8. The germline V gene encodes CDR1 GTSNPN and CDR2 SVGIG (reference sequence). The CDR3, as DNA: TGTGCCTGGAGTGGAGGCGACGGGAGGGTCACAGATACGCAGTATTTT. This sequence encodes CAWSGGDGRVTDTQYF.

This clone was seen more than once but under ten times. In nucleotides, the CDR3 is TGTGCCAGCAGCTTAAGTTCTGGGGAGCTGTTTTTT. It encodes CASSLSSGELFF. The chain uses TRBV7-3 and TRBJ2-2; D remains unclear. The CDR3 sequence is 12 residues long. Germline-derived CDR1 and CDR2 are SGHTA and FQGTGA. V shed 1 base and J shed 8 bases, with 5 bases lying between them.

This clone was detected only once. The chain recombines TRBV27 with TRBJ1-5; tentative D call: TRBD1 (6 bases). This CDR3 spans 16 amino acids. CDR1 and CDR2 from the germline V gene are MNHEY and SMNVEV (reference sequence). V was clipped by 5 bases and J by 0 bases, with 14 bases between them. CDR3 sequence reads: CASSPGTPYSNQPQHF. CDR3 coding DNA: TGTGCCAGCAGTCCCGGGACACCTTATAGCAATCAGCCCCAGCATTTT.

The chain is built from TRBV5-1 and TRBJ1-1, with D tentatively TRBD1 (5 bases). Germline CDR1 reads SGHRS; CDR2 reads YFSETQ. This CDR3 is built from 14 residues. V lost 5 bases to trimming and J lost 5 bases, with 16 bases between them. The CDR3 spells CASRGVGGETEAFF. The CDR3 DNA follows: TGCGCCAGCAGAGGGGTTGGCGGAGAGACTGAAGCTTTCTTT. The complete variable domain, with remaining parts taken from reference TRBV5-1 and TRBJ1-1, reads KAGVTQTPRYLIKTRGQQVTLSCSPISGHRSVSWYQQTPGQGLQFLFEYFSETQRNKGNFPGRFSGRQFSNSRSEMNVSTLELGDSALYLCASRGVGGETEAFFGQGTRLTVV.

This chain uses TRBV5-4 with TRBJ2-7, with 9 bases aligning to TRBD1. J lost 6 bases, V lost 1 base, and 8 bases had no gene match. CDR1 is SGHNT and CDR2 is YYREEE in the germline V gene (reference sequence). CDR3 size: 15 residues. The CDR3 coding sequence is TGTGCCAGCAGCTTGATACAGGGGGCCGGCGGCGAGCAGTACTTC. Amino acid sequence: CASSLIQGAGGEQYF.

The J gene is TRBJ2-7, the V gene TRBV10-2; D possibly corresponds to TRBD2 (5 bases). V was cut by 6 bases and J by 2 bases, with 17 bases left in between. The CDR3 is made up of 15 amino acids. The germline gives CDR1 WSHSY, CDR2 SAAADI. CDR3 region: CASSLRQEVTYEQYF. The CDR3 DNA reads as TGCGCCAGCAGCCTAAGGCAGGAGGTAACCTACGAGCAGTACTTC.

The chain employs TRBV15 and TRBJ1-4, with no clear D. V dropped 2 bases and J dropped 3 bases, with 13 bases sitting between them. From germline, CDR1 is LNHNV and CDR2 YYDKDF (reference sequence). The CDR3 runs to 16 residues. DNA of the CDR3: TGTGCCACCAGCAGACTACAGTACCCAGCTAATGAAAAACTGTTTTTT. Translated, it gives CATSRLQYPANEKLFF.

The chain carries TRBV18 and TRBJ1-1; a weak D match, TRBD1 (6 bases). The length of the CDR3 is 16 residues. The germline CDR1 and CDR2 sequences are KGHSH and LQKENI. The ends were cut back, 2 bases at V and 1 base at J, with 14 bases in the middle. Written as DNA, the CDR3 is TGTGCCAGCTCACCAAGTGGGAGGGGGAAGAACACTGAAGCTTTCTTT. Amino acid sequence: CASSPSGRGKNTEAFF.

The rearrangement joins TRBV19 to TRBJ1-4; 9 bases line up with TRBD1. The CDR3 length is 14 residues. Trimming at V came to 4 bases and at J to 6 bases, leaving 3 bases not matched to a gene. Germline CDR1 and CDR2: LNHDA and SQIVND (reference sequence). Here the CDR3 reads CASSTRQGDEKLFF. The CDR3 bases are TGTGCCAGTAGTACGAGACAGGGGGATGAAAAACTGTTTTTT. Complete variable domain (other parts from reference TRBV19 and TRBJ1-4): DGGITQSPKYLFRKEGQNVTLSCEQNLNHDAMYWYRQDPGQGLRLIYYSQIVNDFQKGDIAEGYSVSREKKESFPLTVTSAQKNPTAFYLCASSTRQGDEKLFFGSGTQLSVL.

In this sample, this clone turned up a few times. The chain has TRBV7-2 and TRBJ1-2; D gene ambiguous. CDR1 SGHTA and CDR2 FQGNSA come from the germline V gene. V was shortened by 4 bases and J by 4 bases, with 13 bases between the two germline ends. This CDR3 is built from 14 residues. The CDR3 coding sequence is TGTGCCAGCAGCTCATCCGGCGGAAGCTATGGCTACACCTTC. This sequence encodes CASSSSGGSYGYTF. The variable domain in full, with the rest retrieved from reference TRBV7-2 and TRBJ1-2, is GAGVSQSPSNKVTEKGKDVELRCDPISGHTALYWYRQSLGQGLEFLIYFQGNSAPDKSGLPSDRFSAERTGGSVSTLTIQRTQQEDSAVYLCASSSSGGSYGYTFGSGTRLTVV.

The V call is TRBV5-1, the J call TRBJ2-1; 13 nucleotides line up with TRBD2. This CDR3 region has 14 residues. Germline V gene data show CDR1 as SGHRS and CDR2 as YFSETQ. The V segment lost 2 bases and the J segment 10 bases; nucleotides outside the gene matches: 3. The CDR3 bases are TGCGCCAGCAGCTTTGGACTAGCGGGAGAAGAGCAGTTCTTC. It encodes CASSFGLAGEEQFF.

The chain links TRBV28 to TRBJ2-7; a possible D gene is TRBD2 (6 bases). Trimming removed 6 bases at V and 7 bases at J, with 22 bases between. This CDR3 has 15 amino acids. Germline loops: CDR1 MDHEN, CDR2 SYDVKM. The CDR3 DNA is TGTGCCAGCAGCTGGAGTTGGACGGGGGAAAGGGAGCAGTACTTC. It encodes CASSWSWTGEREQYF. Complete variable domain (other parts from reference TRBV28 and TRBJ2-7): DVKVTQSSRYLVKRTGEKVFLECVQDMDHENMFWYRQDPGLGLRLIYFSYDVKMKEKGDIPEGYSVSREKKERFSLILESASTNQTSMYLCASSWSWTGEREQYFGPGTRLTVT.

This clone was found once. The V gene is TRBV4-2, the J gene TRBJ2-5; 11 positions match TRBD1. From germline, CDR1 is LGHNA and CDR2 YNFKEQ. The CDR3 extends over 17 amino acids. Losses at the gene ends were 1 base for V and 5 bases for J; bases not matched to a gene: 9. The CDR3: CASSQVGGTGGRETQYF. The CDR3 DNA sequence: TGTGCCAGCAGCCAAGTTGGAGGGACAGGGGGTCGGGAGACCCAGTACTTC.

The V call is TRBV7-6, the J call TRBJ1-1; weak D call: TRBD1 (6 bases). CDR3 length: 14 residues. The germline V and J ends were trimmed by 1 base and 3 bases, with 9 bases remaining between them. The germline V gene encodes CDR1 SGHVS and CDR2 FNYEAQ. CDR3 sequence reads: CASSLGSGDTEAFF. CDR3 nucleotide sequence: TGTGCCAGCAGCTTAGGGTCAGGGGACACTGAAGCTTTCTTT.

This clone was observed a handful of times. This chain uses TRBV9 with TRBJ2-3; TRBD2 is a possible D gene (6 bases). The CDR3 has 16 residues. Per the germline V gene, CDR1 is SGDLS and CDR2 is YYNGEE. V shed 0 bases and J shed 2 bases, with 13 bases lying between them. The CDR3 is CASSVGSGGPTDTQYF. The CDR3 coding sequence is TGTGCCAGCAGCGTAGGCAGCGGAGGGCCCACAGATACGCAGTATTTT.

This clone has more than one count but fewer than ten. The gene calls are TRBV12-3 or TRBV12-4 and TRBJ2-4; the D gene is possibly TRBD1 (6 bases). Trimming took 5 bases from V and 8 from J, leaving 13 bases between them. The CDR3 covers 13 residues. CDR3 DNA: TGTGCCAGCAGTCCACCCAGGGGATACATTCAGTACTTC. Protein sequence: CASSPPRGYIQYF.

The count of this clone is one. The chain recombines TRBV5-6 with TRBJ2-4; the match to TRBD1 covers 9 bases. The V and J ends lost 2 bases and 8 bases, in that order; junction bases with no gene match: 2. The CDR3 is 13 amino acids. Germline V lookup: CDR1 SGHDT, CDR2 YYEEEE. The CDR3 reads CASSFDRGDIQYF. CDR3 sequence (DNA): TGTGCCAGCAGCTTTGACAGGGGGGACATTCAGTACTTC.

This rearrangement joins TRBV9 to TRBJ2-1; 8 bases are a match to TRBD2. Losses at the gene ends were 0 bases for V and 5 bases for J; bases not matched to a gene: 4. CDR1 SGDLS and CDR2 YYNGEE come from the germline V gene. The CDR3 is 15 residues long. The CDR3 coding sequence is TGTGCCAGCAGCGTAGTCCCGGGAGGGAACAATGAGCAGTTCTTC. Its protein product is CASSVVPGGNNEQFF.

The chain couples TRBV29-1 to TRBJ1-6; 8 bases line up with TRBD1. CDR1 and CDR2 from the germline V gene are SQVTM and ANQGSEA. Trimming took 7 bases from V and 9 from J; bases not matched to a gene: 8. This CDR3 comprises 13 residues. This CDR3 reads CSASQGAGSPLHF. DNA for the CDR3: TGCAGCGCCTCGCAGGGGGCAGGTTCACCCCTCCACTTT. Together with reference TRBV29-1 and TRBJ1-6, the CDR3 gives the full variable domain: SAVISQKPSRDICQRGTSLTIQCQVDSQVTMMFWYRQQPGQSLTLIATANQGSEATYESGFVIDKFPISRPNLTFSTLTVSNMSPEDSSIYLCSASQGAGSPLHFGNGTRLTVT.

The CDR3 sequence is CASSLQREAQQYF. CDR3 in DNA: TGTGCCAGCAGCTTACAACGGGAGGCTCAGCAGTACTTC. The chain combines TRBV7-3 with TRBJ2-7, with 7 bases fitting TRBD2. The length of the CDR3 is 13 residues. Germline V gene data show CDR1 as SGHTA and CDR2 as FQGTGA. Trimming removed 2 bases from V and 8 bases from J; junction bases left unmatched: 6.

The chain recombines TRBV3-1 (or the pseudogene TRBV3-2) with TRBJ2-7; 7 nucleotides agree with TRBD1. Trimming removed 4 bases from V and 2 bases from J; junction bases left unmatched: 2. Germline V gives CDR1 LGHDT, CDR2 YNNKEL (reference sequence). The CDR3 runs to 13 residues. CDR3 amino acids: CASSPGTAYEQYF. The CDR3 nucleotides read TGTGCCAGCAGCCCCGGGACAGCCTACGAGCAGTACTTC.

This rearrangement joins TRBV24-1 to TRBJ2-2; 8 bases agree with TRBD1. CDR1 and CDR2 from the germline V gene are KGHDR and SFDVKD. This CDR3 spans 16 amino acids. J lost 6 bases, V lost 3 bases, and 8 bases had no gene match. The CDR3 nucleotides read TGTGCCACCAGTGATCCGTTACAGGGGGGCGCCGGGGAGCTGTTTTTT. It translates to CATSDPLQGGAGELFF.

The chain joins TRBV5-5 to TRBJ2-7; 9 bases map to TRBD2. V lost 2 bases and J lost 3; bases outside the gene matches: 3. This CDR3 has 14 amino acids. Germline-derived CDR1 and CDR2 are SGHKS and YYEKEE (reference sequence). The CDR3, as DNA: TGTGCCAGCAGCTTTGGCGGGAGGGACTACGAGCAGTACTTC. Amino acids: CASSFGGRDYEQYF.

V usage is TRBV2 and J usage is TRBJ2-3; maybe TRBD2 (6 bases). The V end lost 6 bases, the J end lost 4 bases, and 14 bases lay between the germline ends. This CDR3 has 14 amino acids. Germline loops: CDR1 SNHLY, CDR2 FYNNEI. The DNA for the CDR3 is TGTGCCAGCAGCGGGCTAGCTAGCGCAGATACGCAGTATTTT. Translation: CASSGLASADTQYF.

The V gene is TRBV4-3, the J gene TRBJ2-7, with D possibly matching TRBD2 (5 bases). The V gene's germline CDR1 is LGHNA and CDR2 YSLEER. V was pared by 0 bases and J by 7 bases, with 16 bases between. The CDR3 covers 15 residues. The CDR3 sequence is CASSQEGKETGEQYF. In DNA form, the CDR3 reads TGCGCCAGCAGCCAAGAAGGAAAAGAGACGGGGGAGCAGTACTTC.

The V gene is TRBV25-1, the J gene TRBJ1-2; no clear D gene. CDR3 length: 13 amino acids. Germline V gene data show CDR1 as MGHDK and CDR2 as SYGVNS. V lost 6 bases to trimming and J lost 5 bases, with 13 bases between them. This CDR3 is CASSAPPGYGYTF. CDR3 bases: TGTGCCAGCAGCGCACCCCCCGGGTATGGCTACACCTTC.

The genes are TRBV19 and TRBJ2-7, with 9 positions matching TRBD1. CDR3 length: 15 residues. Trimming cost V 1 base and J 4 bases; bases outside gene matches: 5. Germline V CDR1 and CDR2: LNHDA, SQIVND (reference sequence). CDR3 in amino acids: CASSIGGQGPYEQYF. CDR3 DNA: TGTGCCAGTAGTATAGGAGGACAGGGGCCATACGAGCAGTACTTC.

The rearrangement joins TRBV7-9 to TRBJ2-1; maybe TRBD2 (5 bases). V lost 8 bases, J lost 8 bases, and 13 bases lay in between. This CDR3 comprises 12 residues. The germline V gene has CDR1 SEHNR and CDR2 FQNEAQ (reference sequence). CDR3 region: CASLGEGYEQFF. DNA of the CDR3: TGTGCCAGCTTGGGCGAGGGCTATGAGCAGTTCTTC. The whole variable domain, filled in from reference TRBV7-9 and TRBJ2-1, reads DTGVSQNPRHKITKRGQNVTFRCDPISEHNRLYWYRQTLGQGPEFLTYFQNEAQLEKSRLLSDRFSAERPKGSFSTLEIQRTEQGDSAMYLCASLGEGYEQFFGPGTRLTVL.

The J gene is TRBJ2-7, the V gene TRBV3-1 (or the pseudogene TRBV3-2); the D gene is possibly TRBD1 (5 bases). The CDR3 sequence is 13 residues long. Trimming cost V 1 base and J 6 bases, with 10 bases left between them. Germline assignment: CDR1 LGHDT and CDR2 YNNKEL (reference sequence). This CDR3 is CASSQAPQGEQYF. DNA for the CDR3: TGTGCCAGCAGCCAAGCTCCCCAGGGCGAGCAGTACTTC.